A single sample is the source of the 4 T cell receptor beta chains below, sequenced in a study of cytomegalovirus exposure and HLA in healthy donors. PCR primers comprised 60 Vbeta and 13 Jbeta primers. Clones were read by immunoSEQ multiplex PCR, and TCRdb kept only the in-frame ones, dropping some. There are around 140,000 clones in the sample; 72% occur only once, and approximately 3.9% lies in the top ten. Material: PBMCs. The receptors were gathered from a man aged 50-60 years in good health and CMV-seropositive.

J is TRBJ2-2 and V is TRBV11-2, with TRBD1 identical over 8 bases. With 3 bases clipped from V and 5 bases from J, the junction kept 2 bases outside the gene matches. This CDR3 region has 14 residues. Germline V gene lookup returns CDR1 SGHAT and CDR2 FQNNGV. The CDR3 protein is CASSLGTGTGELFF. The CDR3, as DNA: TGTGCCAGCAGCTTGGGGACAGGTACCGGGGAGCTGTTTTTT. The variable domain in full, completed from reference TRBV11-2 and TRBJ2-2, reads EAGVAQSPRYKIIEKRQSVAFWCNPISGHATLYWYQQILGQGPKLLIQFQNNGVVDDSQLPKDRFSAERLKGVDSTLKIQPAKLEDSAVYLCASSLGTGTGELFFGEGSRLTVL.

This clone was recorded only once. This chain joins TRBV5-1 and TRBJ2-6; unclear D gene. V lost 4 bases and J 1 base, leaving 9 bases between the germline ends. CDR1 is SGHRS and CDR2 is YFSETQ in the germline V gene. CDR3 size: 15 residues. CDR3 bases: TGCGCCAGCAGCCCCCCGGGTTCTGGGGCCAACGTCCTGACTTTC. This translates into CASSPPGSGANVLTF.

This sequence joins TRBV27 and TRBJ2-2; the D is unclear. CDR3 size: 12 residues. CDR1 is MNHEY and CDR2 is SMNVEV in the germline V gene (reference sequence). The ends were cut back, 6 bases at V and 0 bases at J, with 2 bases in the middle. CDR3 residues: CASSANTGELFF. The CDR3 nucleotides read TGTGCCAGCAGCGCGAACACCGGGGAGCTGTTTTTT.

The chain combines TRBV19 with TRBJ2-2; 13 nucleotides align to TRBD2. The CDR3 runs to 20 residues. V lost 5 bases to trimming and J lost 5 bases; unmatched junction nucleotides: 17. CDR1 is LNHDA, CDR2 SQIVND, per germline (reference sequence). Here the CDR3 reads CASSGDRDRGLAGETGELFF. The CDR3 bases are TGTGCCAGTAGTGGCGACCGGGACAGAGGACTAGCGGGAGAGACCGGGGAGCTGTTTTTT.